The 7 T cell receptor beta chains below come from one sample, sequenced in a study of T cell repertoires in cytomegalovirus infection. One entry per CDR3 protein results from TCRdb running MiXCR on the reads. The sample lists roughly 150,000 distinct CDR3 sequences; roughly 21% were seen once. These TCRs are of unknown antigen specificity. Specimen: CD8+ T cells from cultured PBMCs, collected from culture after CMV antigen stimulation. Receptors were obtained from a human donor in good health (CMV status not recorded). Some clones in this sample may be carry-over from other donors' samples.

This clonotype has just a few counts. The rearrangement uses TRBV6-1 and TRBJ2-3, with D possibly being TRBD2 (6 bases). Trimming left V 3 bases short and J 6 bases short, with 19 bases between. In germline, CDR1 is MNHNS, CDR2 SASEGT. The CDR3 runs 16 residues. As DNA, the CDR3 is TGTGCCAGCAGTGACTTGTCCGGGACTGCTCTTGATACGCAGTATTTT. Translating gives CASSDLSGTALDTQYF.

CDR3 coding DNA: TGTGCCAGCAGCTACACACGTAAGAACACTGAAGCTTTCTTT. It specifies CASSYTRKNTEAFF. V is TRBV7-2 and J is TRBJ1-1, with D unclear. Trimming removed 4 bases from V and 1 base from J, with 10 bases in between. The CDR3 spans 14 residues. Germline lookup yields CDR1 SGHTA and CDR2 FQGNSA.

This rearrangement joins TRBV7-2 to TRBJ2-1; 8 nucleotides match TRBD2. Trimming took 1 base from V and 6 from J; bases not matched to a gene: 5. There are 15 residues in the CDR3. Germline V gene data show CDR1 as SGHTA and CDR2 as FQGNSA. The CDR3 sequence is CASSLGGGPPNEQFF. The CDR3 DNA reads TGTGCCAGCAGCTTAGGCGGGGGGCCCCCCAATGAGCAGTTCTTC.

This clonotype has a handful of counts. V is TRBV7-8 and J is TRBJ1-1; D gene unclear. The CDR3 is 15 residues long. Trimming removed 5 bases at V and 1 base at J, with 14 bases between. Germline CDR1 SGHVS, CDR2 FQNEAQ. The chain's CDR3 is CASSLQSATNTEAFF. CDR3 sequence (DNA): TGTGCCAGCAGCCTCCAATCGGCGACGAACACTGAAGCTTTCTTT.

The V and J genes are TRBV6-2 or TRBV6-3 and TRBJ2-7, with a weak D call TRBD1 (6 bases). The V end was cut by 6 bases, the J end by 3 bases, with 18 bases between. The germline V gene encodes CDR1 MNHEY and CDR2 SVGEGT. CDR3 length equals 15 residues. The CDR3 nucleotides read TGTGCCAGCAGATTCCGGGACAACAAGGTCTACGAGCAGTACTTC. Translation: CASRFRDNKVYEQYF.

The gene calls are TRBV6-1 and TRBJ1-5; no clear D. The CDR3 runs to 15 residues. Germline CDR1 reads MNHNS; CDR2 reads SASEGT. Trimming took 6 bases from V and 3 from J, leaving 15 bases between them. DNA for the CDR3: TGTGCCAGCAGGGGAGGAGGGTCTTCCAATCAGCCCCAGCATTTT. It yields the protein CASRGGGSSNQPQHF.

This chain uses TRBV2 with TRBJ1-2; 7 bases align to TRBD1. The CDR3 extends over 14 amino acids. V gave up 1 base and J gave up 4 bases; unmatched junction bases: 3. Germline values: CDR1 SNHLY, CDR2 FYNNEI. CDR3 amino acids: CASSEGGTAYGYTF. The CDR3 nucleotides read TGTGCCAGCAGTGAAGGGGGGACAGCCTATGGCTACACCTTC.